One sample yielded the 18 T cell receptor beta chains listed below, sequenced in a study of cytomegalovirus exposure and HLA in healthy donors. Primers for the PCR totalled 60 Vbeta and 13 Jbeta. Using immunoSEQ multiplex PCR, the repertoire was profiled, and TCRdb retains in-frame clones only, with some absent. The sample consists of approximately 37,000 clones, roughly 78% of them appearing once. What was sequenced was PBMCs. The receptors were gathered from a male donor in good health and CMV-seronegative.

The CDR3 DNA reads TGTGCCTGGAGTGTTGGGGGAGGGGATGAAAAACTGTTTTTT. It yields the protein CAWSVGGGDEKLFF. This chain links TRBV30 with TRBJ1-4, with D perhaps matching TRBD1 (5 bases). This CDR3 spans 14 amino acids. The germline CDR1 and CDR2 sequences are GTSNPN and SVGIG (reference sequence). The V gene lost 0 bases and the J gene lost 6 bases, with 11 bases spanning the gap.

V usage is TRBV4-2 and J usage is TRBJ2-5; maybe TRBD1 (5 bases). Germline values: CDR1 LGHNA, CDR2 YNFKEQ. Deletions cut 3 bases from V and 0 bases from J, with 8 bases between. This CDR3 has 14 amino acids. The CDR3 DNA reads as TGTGCCAGCAGCCATCAACAGGACCAAGAGACCCAGTACTTC. Its protein is CASSHQQDQETQYF.

A few counts support this clone. The rearrangement uses TRBV29-1 and TRBJ1-2; 11 nucleotides match TRBD1. The germline gives CDR1 SQVTM, CDR2 ANQGSEA. V was pared by 1 base and J by 2 bases, with 3 bases of the junction left unmatched. This CDR3 is 15 amino acids long. CDR3 nucleotides: TGCAGCGTTGAAGGTGGGACAGGGGGAAACTATGGCTACACCTTC. Encoded protein: CSVEGGTGGNYGYTF.

This sequence joins TRBV6-1 and TRBJ2-7; 9 bases are a match to TRBD1. Unmatched junction bases numbered 11, after V lost 4 bases and J lost 7 bases. This CDR3 comprises 15 residues. From germline, CDR1 is MNHNS and CDR2 SASEGT. The CDR3 sequence: CASSGGQGSAWEQYF. CDR3 sequence (DNA): TGTGCCAGCAGTGGGGGACAGGGTTCGGCATGGGAGCAGTACTTC.

This clone was counted a few times. The V gene is TRBV7-2, the J gene TRBJ1-4; D gene ambiguous. Germline CDR1 reads SGHTA; CDR2 reads FQGNSA. The V end was cut by 2 bases, the J end by 8 bases, with 9 bases between. CDR3 length equals 13 residues. CDR3 coding DNA: TGTGCCAGCAGCTTATACAGTGGCGAAAAACTGTTTTTT. Its protein product is CASSLYSGEKLFF.

The rearrangement links TRBV9 to TRBJ2-7; 7 bases agree with TRBD2. Germline V gives CDR1 SGDLS, CDR2 YYNGEE. V lost 7 bases and J lost 1; bases outside the gene matches: 8. The CDR3 covers 14 residues. The CDR3 DNA is TGTGCCAGCTCTGCTCTAGCGGAGTCCTACGAGCAGTACTTC. This codes for CASSALAESYEQYF.

The rearrangement uses TRBV11-2 and TRBJ2-7; TRBD1 is a possible D gene (6 bases). Looked up from germline, CDR1 is SGHAT and CDR2 is FQNNGV. The CDR3 is made up of 15 amino acids. V lost 4 bases and J 2 bases, leaving 15 bases between the germline ends. CDR3 residues: CASSYRQVGAYEQYF. As DNA, the CDR3 is TGTGCCAGCAGCTACCGACAGGTGGGGGCCTACGAGCAGTACTTC.

This chain uses TRBV2 with TRBJ2-7, with 7 bases lining up with TRBD1. The ends lost 4 bases at V and 1 base at J; junction bases unmatched: 7. CDR1 is SNHLY, CDR2 FYNNEI, per germline. The CDR3 totals 15 residues. CDR3 DNA sequence: TGTGCCAGCAGTGGACAGGGACAGTTTTCCTACGAGCAGTACTTC. Residues: CASSGQGQFSYEQYF.

The chain joins TRBV2 to TRBJ1-1; weak D call: TRBD1 (6 bases). Germline V CDR1 and CDR2: SNHLY, FYNNEI. V was clipped by 4 bases and J by 7 bases, with 7 bases between them. The CDR3 spans 11 residues. The CDR3 sequence is CASSADSEAFF. The CDR3 DNA follows: TGTGCCAGCAGTGCGGACAGTGAAGCTTTCTTT.

This chain uses TRBV6-6 with TRBJ2-1; 9 bases align to TRBD2. Unmatched junction bases numbered 5, after V lost 6 bases and J lost 2 bases. The CDR3 is 15 residues long. Germline V gives CDR1 MNHNY, CDR2 SVGAGI (reference sequence). DNA for the CDR3: TGTGCCAGCAGCCCGATAGCGGGAGCCTACAATGAGCAGTTCTTC. Protein product: CASSPIAGAYNEQFF.

This sequence joins TRBV28 and TRBJ1-3, with TRBD1 identical over 9 bases. Germline V gene sequence: CDR1 MDHEN, CDR2 SYDVKM. V lost 5 bases, J lost 2 bases, and 13 bases stayed unmatched. The CDR3 loop spans 18 amino acids. The CDR3 DNA reads as TGTGCCAGCAGTCCGACGGGACAGGGTACTCCGCCTGGAAACACCATATATTTT. Translation gives CASSPTGQGTPPGNTIYF.

This clone was seen more than once but under ten times. The chain links TRBV7-6 to TRBJ1-3, with 9 nucleotides matching TRBD1. Germline CDR1 is SGHVS and CDR2 is FNYEAQ. Trimming at V came to 4 bases and at J to 2 bases, leaving 3 bases not matched to a gene. CDR3 length equals 15 residues. CDR3 loop: CASSSGQGTGNTIYF. DNA for the CDR3: TGTGCCAGCAGCTCCGGACAGGGGACTGGAAACACCATATATTTT. The full variable domain, in which reference TRBV7-6 and TRBJ1-3 provide the parts outside the CDR3, is GAGVSQSPRYKVTKRGQDVALRCDPISGHVSLYWYRQALGQGPEFLTYFNYEAQQDKSGLPNDRFSAERPEGSISTLTIQRTEQRDSAMYRCASSSGQGTGNTIYFGEGSWLTVV.

This chain's CDR3 is CASSLSRGTYEQYF. The CDR3 nucleotides are TGTGCCAGCAGTTTATCCCGGGGTACCTACGAGCAGTACTTC. This chain connects TRBV27 to TRBJ2-7; D may be TRBD2 (5 bases). The germline gives CDR1 MNHEY, CDR2 SMNVEV (reference sequence). V shed 0 bases and J shed 2 bases, with 8 bases lying between them. The length of the CDR3 is 14 residues.

This sequence joins TRBV30 and TRBJ2-7; the match to TRBD1 covers 9 bases. Germline V gives CDR1 GTSNPN, CDR2 SVGIG (reference sequence). This CDR3 contains 14 residues. The V segment lost 0 bases and the J segment 4 bases; nucleotides outside the gene matches: 4. CDR3 residues: CAWSVNRGRYEQYF. CDR3 bases: TGTGCCTGGAGTGTAAACAGGGGGCGGTACGAGCAGTACTTC.

The chain joins TRBV19 to TRBJ1-5; no clear D gene. CDR1 and CDR2 from the germline V gene are LNHDA and SQIVND (reference sequence). This CDR3 has 13 amino acids. Trimming took 4 bases from V and 6 from J, leaving 10 bases between them. CDR3 region: CASSTVAGQPQHF. The DNA of the CDR3 is TGTGCCAGTAGTACCGTTGCGGGTCAGCCCCAGCATTTT.

This chain joins TRBV4-1 and TRBJ1-6; D perhaps matches TRBD1 (5 bases). CDR1 and CDR2 (germline): MGHRA, YSYEKL. This CDR3 has 14 amino acids. The germline V and J ends were trimmed by 4 bases and 17 bases, with 21 bases remaining between them. The CDR3, as DNA: TGCGCCAGCAGCCCGGGGGACGCCGGGGCGTTGGTCCACTTT. This encodes CASSPGDAGALVHF.

The V and J genes are TRBV6-5 and TRBJ1-6; D unclear. V was clipped by 2 bases and J by 4 bases, with 6 bases between them. Germline CDR1 reads MNHEY; CDR2 reads SVGAGI. This CDR3 is 14 amino acids long. The CDR3 region is CASSYRGYNSPLHF. The CDR3 DNA reads TGTGCCAGCAGTTACCGCGGTTATAATTCACCCCTCCACTTT.

The V gene is TRBV19, the J gene TRBJ1-5, with TRBD1 matching over 8 bases. V was clipped by 5 bases and J by 7 bases; unmatched bases: 4. The CDR3 is 13 residues long. Germline V CDR1 and CDR2: LNHDA, SQIVND (reference sequence). Written as DNA, the CDR3 is TGTGCCAGTAGTCAACAGGGGGTACAGCCCCAGCATTTT. It is translated as CASSQQGVQPQHF. Together with reference TRBV19 and TRBJ1-5, the CDR3 gives the full variable domain: DGGITQSPKYLFRKEGQNVTLSCEQNLNHDAMYWYRQDPGQGLRLIYYSQIVNDFQKGDIAEGYSVSREKKESFPLTVTSAQKNPTAFYLCASSQQGVQPQHFGDGTRLSIL.